This T cell receptor beta chain was captured by sequencing in a study of T cells in Graves' hyperthyroidism and ophthalmopathy. J gave up 12 bases and V 0 bases, and 9 bases lay outside the gene matches. Germline V gene data show CDR1 as SEHNR and CDR2 as FQNEAQ (reference sequence). This CDR3 contains 14 residues. RNA transcripts provided the source from which TCR beta CDR3 regions were amplified. The HTBI primer set drove a first-round RT-PCR of the TCR CDR3. TCRdb reprocessed the multiplex PCR reads via MiXCR and lists one record per CDR3 protein. The sample shows approximately 520,000 distinct CDR3 sequences, around 22% of them seen only once. The PBMCs had their origin in around 9.1 ml of fresh peripheral blood. This clonotype was picked up many times.

The TCR was taken from a woman aged 25 to 39 with Graves' ophthalmopathy. The chain joins TRBV7-9 to TRBJ1-2; TRBD1 aligns across 8 bases. Sequences were obtained from blood. The CDR3 DNA is TGTGCCAGCAGCTTAGCGGAGAGGACAGGGAACCACACCTTC. Its protein product is CASSLAERTGNHTF.